One and the same sample provided the 8 T cell receptor beta chains below, sequenced in a study of response to subunit inactivated influenza vaccine (dated 2018 in TCRdb). The library was generated by RT-PCR. Sequencing was carried out with an Illumina HiSeq 2500. Clones were called with MiXCR by TCRdb after fastp trimmed the public reads at Q25, and only in-frame beta chains were retained. Merged by CDR3 protein, the rows form single entries marked with the most common genes and DNA. This sample is represented by around 580,000 distinct CDR3 sequences; about 10% of them were singletons. Together, the top ten hold more than 8.5% of the sample. The sequencing used PBMCs from blood, collected on the day of vaccination. These receptors originate from a man aged 50 to 60 who received an inactivated influenza vaccine. Donor details come from another sample of the same person, matched by shared clones.

DNA for the CDR3: TGTGCCAGCAGTTTATCCCTAGCGGCTAGCTCCTACAATGAGCAGTTCTTC. Translating it yields CASSLSLAASSYNEQFF. This chain joins TRBV28 and TRBJ2-1; 7 nucleotides agree with TRBD2. CDR3 length equals 17 residues. V gave up 1 base and J gave up 0 bases; unmatched junction bases: 6. Germline V CDR1 and CDR2: MDHEN, SYDVKM.

This clonotype has a count of ten or more. The rearrangement uses TRBV15 and TRBJ2-6, with 7 bases that match TRBD1. Germline assignment: CDR1 LNHNV and CDR2 YYDKDF (reference sequence). This CDR3 comprises 15 residues. Unmatched junction bases numbered 3, after V lost 7 bases and J lost 0 bases. The CDR3 loop is CATKDRISGANVLTF. In nucleotides, the CDR3 is TGTGCCACCAAGGACAGGATCTCTGGGGCCAACGTCCTGACTTTC. The full variable domain, with the rest looked up from reference TRBV15 and TRBJ2-6, is DAMVIQNPRYQVTQFGKPVTLSCSQTLNHNVMYWYQQKSSQAPKLLFHYYDKDFNNEADTPDNFQSRRPNTSFCFLDIRSPGLGDTAMYLCATKDRISGANVLTFGAGSRLTVL.

The J gene is TRBJ2-2, the V gene TRBV6-1, with TRBD2 identical over 8 bases. This CDR3 spans 15 amino acids. Germline V CDR1 and CDR2: MNHNS, SASEGT. Trimming took 8 bases from V and 4 from J; bases not matched to a gene: 9. The CDR3 DNA sequence: TGTGCCAGCGTGGGTAGAAGCGGGGGCACCGGGGAGCTGTTTTTT. It translates to CASVGRSGGTGELFF.

This clonotype turned up a few times. The chain uses TRBV4-3 and TRBJ1-4, with TRBD1 identical over 7 bases. V shed 4 bases and J 5 bases; nucleotides not matched to a gene: 22. This CDR3 contains 20 residues. The V gene's germline CDR1 is LGHNA and CDR2 YSLEER. The CDR3 protein is CASSPRPGTVRWGTNEKLFF. CDR3 nucleotide sequence: TGCGCCAGCAGCCCGAGGCCGGGGACAGTCCGTTGGGGAACAAATGAAAAACTGTTTTTT.

V and J are TRBV10-2 and TRBJ2-5; D ambiguous. The ends were cut back, 4 bases at V and 1 base at J, with 4 bases in the middle. Germline CDR1 reads WSHSY; CDR2 reads SAAADI. The CDR3 runs 12 residues. CDR3 DNA sequence: TGCGCCAGCAGTGCATCCCAAGAGACCCAGTACTTC. Protein sequence: CASSASQETQYF.

This clonotype was observed a handful of times. The chain links TRBV19 to TRBJ2-1, with 13 bases lining up with TRBD2. V lost 2 bases and J lost 3; bases outside the gene matches: 4. This CDR3 spans 17 amino acids. Germline V gives CDR1 LNHDA, CDR2 SQIVND (reference sequence). The DNA of the CDR3 is TGTGCCAGTAGTATAACGGGACTAGCGGGGATCTACAATGAGCAGTTCTTC. Protein product: CASSITGLAGIYNEQFF.

This chain connects TRBV4-1 to TRBJ2-3, with D unclear. The CDR3 totals 15 residues. The V end was cut by 0 bases, the J end by 0 bases, with 7 bases between. Germline-derived CDR1 and CDR2 are MGHRA and YSYEKL. The chain's CDR3 is CASSQDGPSTDTQYF. CDR3 DNA sequence: TGCGCCAGCAGCCAAGACGGCCCTAGCACAGATACGCAGTATTTT.

The rearrangement links TRBV9 to TRBJ2-3; D is unclear. Germline assignment: CDR1 SGDLS and CDR2 YYNGEE. This CDR3 spans 15 amino acids. V lost 0 bases to trimming and J lost 0 bases, with 8 bases between them. The CDR3 spells CASSVEYSSTDTQYF. The CDR3 DNA reads TGTGCCAGCAGCGTAGAATACAGTAGCACAGATACGCAGTATTTT.